This T cell receptor beta chain was documented in a study of T cell repertoires in cytomegalovirus infection. Study details: Public TCR beta signatures provided an indication of both CMV infection and a matching HLA type.

Each CDR3 protein is one row after TCRdb ran MiXCR on the reads. This table has roughly 130,000 distinct CDR3 sequences, almost 9% appearing once. Germline V gene data show CDR1 as SNHLY and CDR2 as FYNNEI. The CDR3 runs to 12 residues. Trimming left V 4 bases short and J 3 bases short, with 1 base between. This clonotype showed up many times. No antigen is known for it. Study findings and constraints: Dominating the ex vivo response were TCR beta clonotypes that were CMV-specific and HLA-C-restricted. Pooled public TCR beta family frequency picked out CMV carriers with the relevant HLA.

The sample comprised PBMCs. V and J are TRBV2 and TRBJ2-6; D gene uncertain. The sequence came from a human donor in good health (CMV status not recorded). Some clones in this sample may be carry-over from other donors' samples. The CDR3 sequence: CASSVGANVLTF. CDR3 bases: TGTGCCAGCAGTGTTGGGGCCAACGTCCTGACTTTC. The variable domain in full, with the rest retrieved from reference TRBV2 and TRBJ2-6, is EPEVTQTPSHQVTQMGQEVILRCVPISNHLYFYWYRQILGQKVEFLVSFYNNEISEKSEIFDDQFSVERPDGSNFTLKIRSTKLEDSAMYFCASSVGANVLTFGAGSRLTVL.